This entry lists 8 T cell receptor beta chains sequenced from one sample in a study of blood T cell repertoires in COVID-19. This table comes from immunoSEQ multiplex PCR, and its TCRdb copy is limited to in-frame clones, with some not included. The sample consists of approximately 38,000 clones, 80% to 90% of them appearing once. The sequencing sample was made of peripheral blood. All receptors derive from a man in his thirties or forties with active or convalescent COVID-19.

The V call is TRBV6-5, the J call TRBJ2-2, with D possibly matching TRBD2 (6 bases). CDR1 MNHEY and CDR2 SVGAGI come from the germline V gene. The CDR3 consists of 15 residues. Trimming removed 2 bases at V and 4 bases at J, with 11 bases between. The CDR3 nucleotides read TGTGCCAGCAGTTACGGCGGGGCGCTCACCGGGGAGCTGTTTTTT. Residues: CASSYGGALTGELFF.

The chain couples TRBV7-2 to TRBJ2-3; TRBD2 is a possible D gene (6 bases). Trimming took off 5 bases at V and 4 bases at J, with 16 bases between the two ends. This CDR3 is 15 amino acids long. CDR1 is SGHTA and CDR2 is FQGNSA in the germline V gene. The CDR3 is CASSVRLVVPDTQYF. The CDR3 DNA is TGTGCCAGCAGCGTCAGACTAGTAGTTCCAGATACGCAGTATTTT.

The chain uses TRBV18 and TRBJ1-2, with 7 bases fitting TRBD1. The CDR3 is 16 residues long. Trimming removed 3 bases from V and 0 bases from J; junction bases left unmatched: 7. The V gene's germline CDR1 is KGHSH and CDR2 LQKENI. The CDR3, as DNA: TGTGCCAGCTCACCCAGAACGGGACAGACTAACTATGGCTACACCTTC. Encoded protein: CASSPRTGQTNYGYTF.

The chain combines TRBV6-1 with TRBJ2-7; 8 positions match TRBD2. This CDR3 region has 16 residues. Trimming removed 3 bases from V and 0 bases from J; junction bases left unmatched: 7. CDR1 and CDR2 (germline): MNHNS, SASEGT. The CDR3 region has the DNA TGTGCCAGCAGTGAGTTGAGCGGGGGCCTCTCCTACGAGCAGTACTTC. This sequence encodes CASSELSGGLSYEQYF.

J is TRBJ1-2 and V is TRBV5-1; 7 nucleotides align to TRBD1. The CDR3 covers 13 residues. The V segment lost 4 bases and the J segment 5 bases; nucleotides outside the gene matches: 5. Germline-derived CDR1 and CDR2 are SGHRS and YFSETQ. This CDR3 reads CASSQGTVYGYTF. CDR3 bases: TGCGCCAGCAGCCAGGGGACAGTGTATGGCTACACCTTC.

The genes are TRBV5-5 and TRBJ1-4; D remains ambiguous. This CDR3 spans 12 amino acids. In germline, CDR1 is SGHKS, CDR2 YYEKEE (reference sequence). Trimming left V 0 bases short and J 8 bases short, with 5 bases between. The CDR3 DNA reads TGTGCCAGCAGCTTGGACTTGGAAAAACTGTTTTTT. Encoded protein: CASSLDLEKLFF.

This clone was detected only a few times. The chain recombines TRBV2 with TRBJ2-7; tentatively, D is TRBD2 (6 bases). The germline CDR1 and CDR2 sequences are SNHLY and FYNNEI. V lost 6 bases to trimming and J lost 4 bases, with 10 bases between them. The CDR3 has 12 amino acids. The CDR3 bases are TGTGCCAGCAGACTAGCACAGTACGAGCAGTACGTC. Encoded protein: CASRLAQYEQYV.

The chain combines TRBV11-3 with TRBJ2-7; D possibly corresponds to TRBD2 (6 bases). Trimming stripped 3 bases from V and 0 bases from J, with 6 bases between. Germline V gene lookup returns CDR1 SGHNT and CDR2 YENEEA. This CDR3 is 13 amino acids long. CDR3 residues: CASSFGSSYEQYV. DNA for the CDR3: TGTGCCAGCAGCTTCGGGAGCTCCTACGAGCAGTACGTC.